This T cell receptor (beta chain) was recorded in a study of response to subunit inactivated influenza vaccine. CDR1 and CDR2 (germline): DFQATT, SNEGSKA (reference sequence). The CDR3 totals 14 residues. TCRdb re-derived calls from the RT-PCR reads in MiXCR, one entry per CDR3 protein. Of some 520,000 distinct CDR3 sequences listed, about 17% were seen once; the top ten hold 3% to 3.5%. This clonotype was found a few times. What it recognizes is unknown. Study findings and constraints: T cells newly recruited by each seasonal influenza vaccination are few, the authors suggested.

This specimen was CD4+ T cells sorted from PBMCs, taken about 23 months after vaccination. The V call is TRBV20-1, the J call TRBJ2-5; 7 positions agree with TRBD1. The source of this sequence is a man aged 45-69 years who received an inactivated influenza vaccine. The CDR3 is CSPRRGTAQETQYF. For the CDR3, the DNA is TGCAGCCCACGTAGAGGGACAGCCCAAGAGACCCAGTACTTC.